The table lists the clone carrying this TCR beta chain with a few counts. As yet, its antigen is unknown. These data belong to a study of T-cell memory formation after mild COVID-19. TCRdb re-analysed the 5' RACE reads in MiXCR, keeping a single row per CDR3 protein. The data show hundreds of thousands of distinct CDR3 sequences, with 15% to 20% seen just once and around 12% held by the top ten. Study observations and caveats: Whereas later expanders leaned CD4+, clones contracting day 15 to 85 showed a balanced CD4/CD8 makeup. There was no confirmation that second-wave clones peaking on day 37 were SARS-CoV-2 specific. CD4+ contracting clones were found mainly in CM and EM, and CD8+ ones in EMRA.

This CDR3 comprises 15 residues. V was cut by 1 base and J by 2 bases, with 11 bases left in between. Germline CDR1 SEHNR, CDR2 FQNEAQ (reference sequence). The V and J genes are TRBV7-9 and TRBJ1-2, with TRBD1 as a possible D gene (6 bases). The receptor was isolated from an adult woman who had mild COVID-19 (a few samples of this study predate the infection). Cell type and time point are not known. Sequenced sample: PBMCs or a T cell subset sorted from them (not recorded which). The CDR3 loop reads CASSLDWDKNYGYTF. CDR3 in DNA: TGTGCCAGCAGCTTAGATTGGGACAAAAACTATGGCTACACCTTC.